This TCR beta chain stems from a study of cytomegalovirus exposure and HLA in healthy donors. Primers for the PCR totalled 60 Vbeta and 13 Jbeta. The data were produced by immunoSEQ multiplex PCR, yet TCRdb's version contains in-frame clones alone and is incomplete. The data contain about 150,000 clones, approximately 85% of them seen just once; the ten biggest clones take up about 2.7%. V shed 2 bases and J 0 bases; nucleotides not matched to a gene: 9. The CDR3 length is 18 residues. The germline CDR1 and CDR2 sequences are SGHAT and FQNNGV. Sequenced: PBMCs. The TCR comes from a man between 25 and 39 years old in good health and CMV-seropositive. The V gene is TRBV11-2, the J gene TRBJ1-2; 10 bases fit TRBD1. The CDR3: CASSLTGFGQGANYGYTF. The CDR3 DNA reads as TGTGCCAGCAGCTTAACGGGATTCGGACAGGGGGCTAACTATGGCTACACCTTC.